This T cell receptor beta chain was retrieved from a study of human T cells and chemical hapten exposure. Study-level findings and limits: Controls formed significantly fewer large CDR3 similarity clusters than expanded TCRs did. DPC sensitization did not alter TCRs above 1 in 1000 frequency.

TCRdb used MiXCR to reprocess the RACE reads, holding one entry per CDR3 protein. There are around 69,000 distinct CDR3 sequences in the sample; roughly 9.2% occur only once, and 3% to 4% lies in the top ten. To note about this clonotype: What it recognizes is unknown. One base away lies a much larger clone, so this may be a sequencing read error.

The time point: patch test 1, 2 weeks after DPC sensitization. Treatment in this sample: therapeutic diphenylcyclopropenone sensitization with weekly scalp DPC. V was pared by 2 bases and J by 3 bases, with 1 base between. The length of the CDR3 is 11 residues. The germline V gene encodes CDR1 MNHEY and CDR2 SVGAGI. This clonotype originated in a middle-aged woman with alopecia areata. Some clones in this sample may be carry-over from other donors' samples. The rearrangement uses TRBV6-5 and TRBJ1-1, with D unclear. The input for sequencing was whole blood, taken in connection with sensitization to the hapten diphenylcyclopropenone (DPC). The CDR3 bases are TGTGCCAGCAGTTACGACACTGAAGCTTTCTTT. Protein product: CASSYDTEAFF.